The 25 T cell receptor beta chains given below trace back to one sample, sequenced in a study of identifying expanded T cells in peripheral blood. Data came from immunoSEQ multiplex PCR; TCRdb stores just in-frame clones and leaves some out. Of approximately 140,000 clones in the sample, approximately 86% are singletons; the top ten hold approximately 8.9%. What was sequenced was blood. These receptors were obtained from a person aged 18-70 years in good health.

CDR3 sequence reads: CASSLVGQPTGELFF. For the CDR3, the DNA is TGTGCCAGTAGCCTTGTGGGGCAGCCCACCGGGGAGCTGTTTTTT. The rearrangement joins TRBV19 to TRBJ2-2; D perhaps matches TRBD1 (5 bases). V lost 6 bases, J lost 4 bases, and 15 bases lay in between. CDR3 length: 15 amino acids. Germline V gene lookup returns CDR1 LNHDA and CDR2 SQIVND (reference sequence).

The rearrangement links TRBV5-1 to TRBJ2-4, with TRBD2 as a possible D gene (6 bases). CDR1 and CDR2 from the germline V gene are SGHRS and YFSETQ. The V end was cut by 3 bases, the J end by 2 bases, with 18 bases between. This CDR3 comprises 17 residues. CDR3 loop: CASSWAGPEDPKNIQYF. The DNA of the CDR3 is TGCGCCAGCAGCTGGGCGGGACCCGAGGATCCCAAAAACATTCAGTACTTC.

Details on this clone: This specimen includes other DNA sequences encoding the same CDR3. The V gene is TRBV18, the J gene TRBJ2-5; D is tentatively TRBD1 or TRBD2 (5 bases each). The CDR3 covers 14 residues. Germline-derived CDR1 and CDR2 are KGHSH and LQKENI. V was trimmed by 1 base and J by 5 bases, leaving 11 bases between them. The CDR3 coding sequence is TGTGCCAGCTCACCACGAGGGGATCAGGAGACCCAGTACTTC. It codes for CASSPRGDQETQYF.

The CDR3 is CASSLTWGAEAFF. CDR3 bases: TGCGCCAGCAGCTTAACATGGGGAGCTGAAGCTTTCTTT. The rearrangement links TRBV5-1 to TRBJ1-1; D gene unclear. V was trimmed by 2 bases and J by 6 bases, leaving 11 bases between them. The CDR3 is 13 amino acids. CDR1 and CDR2 (germline): SGHRS, YFSETQ. Full variable domain (missing parts from reference TRBV5-1 and TRBJ1-1): KAGVTQTPRYLIKTRGQQVTLSCSPISGHRSVSWYQQTPGQGLQFLFEYFSETQRNKGNFPGRFSGRQFSNSRSEMNVSTLELGDSALYLCASSLTWGAEAFFGQGTRLTVV.

V gene TRBV6-1 combines with J gene TRBJ1-5, with D hard to call. V was clipped by 7 bases and J by 7 bases, with 8 bases between them. CDR3 length equals 11 residues. The germline gives CDR1 MNHNS, CDR2 SASEGT. CDR3 DNA sequence: TGTGCCAGCACCACGTCCCAGCCCCAGCATTTT. This translates into CASTTSQPQHF.

This clone was seen more than once but under ten times. A junction end diverges from the germline sequence, so it may reflect a read error. The chain couples TRBV20-1 to TRBJ1-3; D remains unclear. The germline gives CDR1 DFQATT, CDR2 SNEGSKA (reference sequence). This CDR3 comprises 11 residues. The CDR3 DNA follows: TGCAGTGCTAGAGCTGGCCGGGTGTATGTATTT. It translates to CSARAGRVYVF.

The J gene is TRBJ1-4, the V gene TRBV4-1; 11 bases line up with TRBD1. The V segment lost 5 bases and the J segment 7 bases; nucleotides outside the gene matches: 9. Per the germline V gene, CDR1 is MGHRA and CDR2 is YSYEKL. The CDR3 runs 16 residues. CDR3 residues: CASSSGQGARGEKLFF. Here the CDR3 DNA reads TGCGCCAGCAGCTCAGGACAGGGGGCGCGGGGTGAAAAACTGTTTTTT.

The J gene is TRBJ2-7, the V gene TRBV14, with D uncertain. This CDR3 has 14 amino acids. The V end lost 4 bases, the J end lost 5 bases, and 15 bases lay between the germline ends. CDR1 SGHDN and CDR2 FVKESK come from the germline V gene. The CDR3, as DNA: TGTGCCAGCAGCCGAAGGCAAGGGTATGACGAGCAGTACTTC. Its protein is CASSRRQGYDEQYF.

The chain uses TRBV4-2 and TRBJ1-6; 9 positions match TRBD1. V lost 6 bases to trimming and J lost 5 bases; unmatched junction nucleotides: 11. Germline CDR1 and CDR2: LGHNA and YNFKEQ. The CDR3 has 17 residues. CDR3 coding DNA: TGTGCCAGCAGTAGACAGGGGGAGGGGGCGGATAATTCACCCCTCCACTTT. The encoded protein is CASSRQGEGADNSPLHF.

The rearrangement uses TRBV10-3 and TRBJ2-7, with 7 bases fitting TRBD2. In germline, CDR1 is ENHRY, CDR2 SYGVKD. The V and J ends lost 2 bases and 4 bases, in that order; junction bases with no gene match: 2. This CDR3 has 13 residues. CDR3 coding DNA: TGTGCCATCAGTGAGCGGCGGGAGTACGAGCAGTACTTC. It specifies CAISERREYEQYF.

The sample holds a few counts of this clone. The chain is built from TRBV10-1 and TRBJ2-7; 7 nucleotides align to TRBD2. CDR3 length: 13 amino acids. Germline V gene sequence: CDR1 WNHNN, CDR2 SYGVQD (reference sequence). The junction had 4 bases not matched to a gene; V was cut back by 2 bases and J by 6 bases. CDR3 protein: CASSEMGGGEQYF. CDR3 coding DNA: TGCGCCAGCAGTGAGATGGGGGGGGGCGAGCAGTACTTC.

This clone was observed a handful of times. The genes are TRBV11-2 and TRBJ2-7, with unresolved D. With 5 bases removed from V and 2 bases from J, the gap between germline ends came to 16 bases. The CDR3 sequence is 15 residues long. Germline V gene data show CDR1 as SGHAT and CDR2 as FQNNGV. CDR3 residues: CASSLVVQSPYEQYF. The DNA for the CDR3 is TGTGCCAGCAGCCTCGTCGTCCAATCCCCCTACGAGCAGTACTTC.

The J gene is TRBJ1-4, the V gene TRBV28; 7 bases align to TRBD1. Unmatched junction bases numbered 7, after V lost 7 bases and J lost 2 bases. Germline loops: CDR1 MDHEN, CDR2 SYDVKM. The CDR3 is 15 amino acids. The CDR3 here is CASTGGGSTNEKLFF. The CDR3 region has the DNA TGTGCCAGCACCGGAGGGGGCAGCACTAATGAAAAACTGTTTTTT. Full variable domain (missing parts from reference TRBV28 and TRBJ1-4): DVKVTQSSRYLVKRTGEKVFLECVQDMDHENMFWYRQDPGLGLRLIYFSYDVKMKEKGDIPEGYSVSREKKERFSLILESASTNQTSMYLCASTGGGSTNEKLFFGSGTQLSVL.

J is TRBJ2-1 and V is TRBV2; tentatively, D is TRBD2 (6 bases). Trimming removed 10 bases from V and 6 bases from J, with 22 bases in between. In germline, CDR1 is SNHLY, CDR2 FYNNEI. The CDR3 runs 15 residues. The CDR3 reads CATGLGTGTFNEQFF. The CDR3 DNA follows: TGTGCCACCGGCTTGGGGACTGGGACTTTCAATGAGCAGTTCTTC.

The chain joins TRBV5-6 to TRBJ2-7; D is perhaps TRBD2 (5 bases). The CDR3 spans 13 residues. In germline, CDR1 is SGHDT, CDR2 YYEEEE. Trimming took 4 bases from V and 5 from J, leaving 13 bases between them. CDR3 nucleotide sequence: TGTGCCAGCAGCCCAATTGGTAGCGACGAGCAGTACTTC. Protein product: CASSPIGSDEQYF.

This chain uses TRBV6-6 with TRBJ2-2, with TRBD1 identical over 8 bases. Germline-derived CDR1 and CDR2 are MNHNY and SVGAGI (reference sequence). V lost 2 bases to trimming and J lost 4 bases; unmatched junction nucleotides: 6. CDR3 length equals 16 residues. CDR3 nucleotide sequence: TGTGCCAGCAGTTACATCAGGGGGCCGGGCACCGGGGAGCTGTTTTTT. It encodes CASSYIRGPGTGELFF.

V is TRBV30 and J is TRBJ2-7, with a possible D match to TRBD1 (6 bases). This CDR3 comprises 15 residues. Looked up from germline, CDR1 is GTSNPN and CDR2 is SVGIG (reference sequence). V was pared by 0 bases and J by 0 bases, with 12 bases between. The CDR3, as DNA: TGTGCCTGGAGTGTAATTGGGGGCCCCTCCTACGAGCAGTACTTC. It yields the protein CAWSVIGGPSYEQYF.

The V call is TRBV10-3, the J call TRBJ1-1, with 7 bases matching TRBD1. The J segment lost 1 base and the V segment lost 11 bases, leaving 7 bases of the junction unmatched. Germline V gene lookup returns CDR1 ENHRY and CDR2 SYGVKD. CDR3 length: 13 amino acids. This chain's CDR3 is CAVHRDRNTEAFF. CDR3 coding DNA: TGTGCCGTCCACCGGGACAGGAACACTGAAGCTTTCTTT.

The genes are TRBV28 and TRBJ1-3; no definite D call. Germline CDR1 MDHEN, CDR2 SYDVKM. There are 14 residues in the CDR3. The V and J ends lost 4 bases and 2 bases respectively, with 9 bases between them. The CDR3 sequence: CASSSGGPGNTIYF. For the CDR3, the DNA is TGTGCCAGCAGTTCAGGTGGACCTGGAAACACCATATATTTT. Using reference TRBV28 and TRBJ1-3 for the parts outside the CDR3, the full variable domain is DVKVTQSSRYLVKRTGEKVFLECVQDMDHENMFWYRQDPGLGLRLIYFSYDVKMKEKGDIPEGYSVSREKKERFSLILESASTNQTSMYLCASSSGGPGNTIYFGEGSWLTVV.

J is TRBJ1-1 and V is TRBV28; D remains ambiguous. The CDR3 has 15 residues. Deletions cut 3 bases from V and 5 bases from J, with 16 bases between. Germline CDR1 MDHEN, CDR2 SYDVKM. DNA for the CDR3: TGTGCCAGCAGTTTGGGATCGGGGTTCCGGACTGAAGCTTTCTTT. It translates to CASSLGSGFRTEAFF.

J is TRBJ1-5 and V is TRBV30; 8 positions match TRBD1. The junction had 5 bases not matched to a gene; V was cut back by 3 bases and J by 7 bases. From germline, CDR1 is GTSNPN and CDR2 SVGIG (reference sequence). There are 13 residues in the CDR3. In DNA form, the CDR3 reads TGTGCCTGGAGCCTGACAGGGGTGCAGCCCCAGCATTTT. This encodes CAWSLTGVQPQHF.

This clone occurred once. The genes are TRBV18 and TRBJ2-5; D tentatively reads TRBD1 or TRBD2 (5 bases each). This CDR3 has 16 amino acids. V was clipped by 2 bases and J by 4 bases, with 17 bases between them. From germline, CDR1 is KGHSH and CDR2 LQKENI. CDR3 sequence (DNA): TGTGCCAGCTCACCAACCGTGCCGGGTGGGGGAGAGACCCAGTACTTC. Translation gives CASSPTVPGGGETQYF.

The genes are TRBV7-2 and TRBJ2-5; D is ambiguous. The CDR3 length is 12 residues. V lost 5 bases and J lost 5, with 9 bases in between. Germline V CDR1 and CDR2: SGHTA, FQGNSA. The CDR3, as DNA: TGTGCCAGCAGCGGGGATGGCGAGACCCAGTACTTC. Translating gives CASSGDGETQYF.

This chain connects TRBV19 to TRBJ2-1; 9 bases line up with TRBD2. This CDR3 spans 16 amino acids. V shed 7 bases, J shed 4 bases, and the junction held 11 bases outside the gene matches. Germline CDR1 reads LNHDA; CDR2 reads SQIVND (reference sequence). CDR3 sequence reads: CASNPGGRAAYNEQFF. The CDR3 bases are TGTGCCAGTAATCCTGGCGGGAGGGCGGCGTACAATGAGCAGTTCTTC.

Only a few counts were recorded for this clone. The chain recombines TRBV5-6 with TRBJ1-5; D unresolved. V lost 4 bases and J lost 6, with 8 bases in between. CDR1 and CDR2 (germline): SGHDT, YYEEEE. The length of the CDR3 is 12 residues. This CDR3 is CASSLDSQPQHF. CDR3 sequence (DNA): TGTGCCAGCAGCCTCGACTCTCAGCCCCAGCATTTT.